This T cell receptor beta chain is from a study of early T cells in non-severe SARS-CoV-2 infection. Whole-study context: Sequenced bulk RNA came from whole blood that was unsorted, and chains were unpaired. Study-level results: VDJdb matching, biased toward anti-spike CD8 responses, missed private and CD4 specificities.

V was pared by 5 bases and J by 0 bases, with 13 bases of the junction left unmatched. This CDR3 spans 19 amino acids. Germline V gives CDR1 MNHNY, CDR2 SVGAGI (reference sequence). Unique molecular identifier tags were affixed to discrete cDNA molecules. TCRdb called the 5' RACE reads again in MiXCR, with one record for every CDR3 protein. The sample contains tens of thousands of distinct CDR3 sequences, around 6% of which appear only once. This clonotype has at least ten counts. Its antigen is currently unknown. This clonotype was obtained from an adult who was a healthcare worker with PCR-confirmed SARS-CoV-2 infection or an uninfected control (not recorded which). The sample comprised whole blood. J is TRBJ2-6 and V is TRBV6-6, with 7 bases fitting TRBD2. CDR3 protein: CASSRSGRGAYSGANVLTF. Written as DNA, the CDR3 is TGTGCCAGCAGTAGGTCGGGGAGGGGAGCTTACTCTGGGGCCAACGTCCTGACTTTC.